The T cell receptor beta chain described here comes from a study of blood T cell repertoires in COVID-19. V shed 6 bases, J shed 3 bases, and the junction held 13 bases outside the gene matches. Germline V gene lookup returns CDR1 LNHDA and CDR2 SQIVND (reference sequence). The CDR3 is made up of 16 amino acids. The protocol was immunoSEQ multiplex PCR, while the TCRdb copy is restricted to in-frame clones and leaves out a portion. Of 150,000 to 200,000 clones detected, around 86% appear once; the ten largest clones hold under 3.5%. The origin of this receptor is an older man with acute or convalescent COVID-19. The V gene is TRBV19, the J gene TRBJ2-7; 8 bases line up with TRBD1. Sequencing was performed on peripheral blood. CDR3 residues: CASSLQISGGFYEQYF. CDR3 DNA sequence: TGTGCCAGTAGCCTCCAGATTTCAGGGGGCTTCTACGAGCAGTACTTC.